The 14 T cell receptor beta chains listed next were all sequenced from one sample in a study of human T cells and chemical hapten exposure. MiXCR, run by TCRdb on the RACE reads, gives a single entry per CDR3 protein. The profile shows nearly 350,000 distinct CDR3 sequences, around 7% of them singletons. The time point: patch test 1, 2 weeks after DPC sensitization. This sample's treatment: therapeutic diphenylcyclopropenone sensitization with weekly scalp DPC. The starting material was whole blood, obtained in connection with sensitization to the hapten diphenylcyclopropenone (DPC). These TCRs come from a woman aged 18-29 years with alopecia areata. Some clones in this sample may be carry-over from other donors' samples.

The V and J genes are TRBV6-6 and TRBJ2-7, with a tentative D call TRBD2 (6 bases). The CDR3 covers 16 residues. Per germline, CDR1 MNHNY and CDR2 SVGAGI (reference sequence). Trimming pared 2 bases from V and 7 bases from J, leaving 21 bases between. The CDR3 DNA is TGTGCCAGCAGTTACGAGGGCGGACTATCCCGGAGGGAGCAGTACTTC. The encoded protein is CASSYEGGLSRREQYF.

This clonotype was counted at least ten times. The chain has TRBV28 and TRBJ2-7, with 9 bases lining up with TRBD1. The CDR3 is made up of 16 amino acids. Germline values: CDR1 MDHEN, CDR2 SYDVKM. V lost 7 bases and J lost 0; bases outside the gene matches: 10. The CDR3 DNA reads TGTGCCAGCACCGCCGAAGGGACAGGGAGCTCCTACGAGCAGTACTTC. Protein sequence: CASTAEGTGSSYEQYF.

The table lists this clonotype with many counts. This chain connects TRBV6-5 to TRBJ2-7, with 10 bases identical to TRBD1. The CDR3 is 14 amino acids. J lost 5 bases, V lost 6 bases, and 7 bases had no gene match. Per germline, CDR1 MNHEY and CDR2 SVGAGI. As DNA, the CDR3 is TGTGCCAGCAGCCAGACAGGGGGCAGAGACGAGCAGTACTTC. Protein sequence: CASSQTGGRDEQYF.

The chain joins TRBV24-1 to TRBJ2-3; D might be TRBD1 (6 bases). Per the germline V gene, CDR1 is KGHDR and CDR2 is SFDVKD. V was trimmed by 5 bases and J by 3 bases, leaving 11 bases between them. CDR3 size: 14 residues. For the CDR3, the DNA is TGTGCCACCAGTGGAGGGGGACAAACAGATACGCAGTATTTT. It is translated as CATSGGGQTDTQYF.

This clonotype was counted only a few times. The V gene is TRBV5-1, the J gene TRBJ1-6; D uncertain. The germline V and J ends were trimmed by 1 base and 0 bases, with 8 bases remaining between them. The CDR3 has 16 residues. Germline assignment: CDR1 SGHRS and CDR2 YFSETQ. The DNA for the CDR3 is TGCGCCAGCAGCTTGTTGGGGAACTCCTATAATTCACCCCTCCACTTT. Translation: CASSLLGNSYNSPLHF.

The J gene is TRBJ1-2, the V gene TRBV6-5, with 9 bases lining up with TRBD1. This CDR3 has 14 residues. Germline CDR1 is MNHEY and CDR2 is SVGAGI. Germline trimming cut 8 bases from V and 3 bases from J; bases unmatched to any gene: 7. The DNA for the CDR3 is TGTGCCAGCCATCCGGGACAGGGATACTATGGCTACACCTTC. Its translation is CASHPGQGYYGYTF.

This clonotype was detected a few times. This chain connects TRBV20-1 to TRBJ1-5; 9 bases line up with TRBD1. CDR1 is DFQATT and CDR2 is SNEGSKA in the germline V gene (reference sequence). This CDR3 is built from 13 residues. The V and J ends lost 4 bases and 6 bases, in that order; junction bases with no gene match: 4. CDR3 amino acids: CSAKQGAVQPQHF. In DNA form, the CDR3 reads TGCAGTGCTAAACAGGGGGCGGTTCAGCCCCAGCATTTT.

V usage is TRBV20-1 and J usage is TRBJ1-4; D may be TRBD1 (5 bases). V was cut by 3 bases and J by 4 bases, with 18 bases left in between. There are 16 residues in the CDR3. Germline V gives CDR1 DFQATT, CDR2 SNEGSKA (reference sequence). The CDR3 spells CSARETALPGNEKLFF. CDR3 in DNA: TGCAGTGCTAGGGAGACAGCACTACCGGGTAATGAAAAACTGTTTTTT.

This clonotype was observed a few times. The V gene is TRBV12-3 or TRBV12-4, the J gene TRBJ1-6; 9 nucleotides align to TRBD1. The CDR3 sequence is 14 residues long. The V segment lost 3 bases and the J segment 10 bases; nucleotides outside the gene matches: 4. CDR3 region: CASSFDRGGSPLHF. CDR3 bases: TGTGCCAGCAGTTTCGACAGGGGGGGCTCACCCCTCCACTTT.

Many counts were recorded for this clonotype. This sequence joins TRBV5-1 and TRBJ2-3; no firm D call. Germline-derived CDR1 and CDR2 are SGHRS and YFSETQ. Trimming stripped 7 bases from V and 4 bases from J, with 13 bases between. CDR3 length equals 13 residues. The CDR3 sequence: CASQAWQADTQYF. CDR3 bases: TGCGCCAGCCAGGCTTGGCAGGCAGATACGCAGTATTTT.

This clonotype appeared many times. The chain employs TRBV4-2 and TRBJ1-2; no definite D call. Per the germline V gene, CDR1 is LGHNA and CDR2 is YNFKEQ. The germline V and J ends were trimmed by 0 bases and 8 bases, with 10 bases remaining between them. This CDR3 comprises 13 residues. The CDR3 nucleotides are TGTGCCAGCAGCCAAGAAGCCCAAAGGGGCTACACCTTC. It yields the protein CASSQEAQRGYTF.

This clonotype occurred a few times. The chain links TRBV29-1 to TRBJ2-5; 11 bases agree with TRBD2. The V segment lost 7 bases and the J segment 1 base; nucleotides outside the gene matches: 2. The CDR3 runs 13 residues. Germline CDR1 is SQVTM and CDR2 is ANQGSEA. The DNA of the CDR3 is TGCAGCGCCGGGACTAGCGGCCAAGAGACCCAGTACTTC. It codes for CSAGTSGQETQYF.

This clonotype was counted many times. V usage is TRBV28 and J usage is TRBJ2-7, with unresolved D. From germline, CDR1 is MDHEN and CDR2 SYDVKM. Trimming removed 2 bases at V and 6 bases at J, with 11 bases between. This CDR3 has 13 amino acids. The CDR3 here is CASSLPHSSEQYF. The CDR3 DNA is TGTGCCAGCAGTTTACCTCACAGCAGCGAGCAGTACTTC.

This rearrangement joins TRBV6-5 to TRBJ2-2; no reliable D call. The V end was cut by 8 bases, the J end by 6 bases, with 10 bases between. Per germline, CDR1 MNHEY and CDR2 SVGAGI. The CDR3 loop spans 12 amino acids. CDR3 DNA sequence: TGTGCCAGCGCGTATAATCCCGGGGAGCTGTTTTTT. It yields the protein CASAYNPGELFF.